The 7 T cell receptor beta chains below were found in one sample sequenced in a study of T cells in women clearing cervical HPV infection. Method: immunoSEQ multiplex PCR; TCRdb's copy keeps in-frame clones and lacks some. The sample table sets out 45,000 to 55,000 clones. The sequencing input was blood buffy coat. All receptors come from a woman aged 18 to 69 with a cervical HPV16 infection that either progressed to CIN3+ or cleared (not recorded which).

This chain's CDR3 is CSASSSHEQFF. The part of the CDR3 DNA that was read is TGCAGTGCTAGTTCCTCCCATGAG. The J gene is TRBJ2-1, the V gene TRBV20-1; D remains ambiguous. The CDR3 end lies 3 residues beyond the end of the read and is filled in from the germline J gene. The CDR3 loop spans 11 amino acids. Germline V gene data show CDR1 as DFQATT and CDR2 as SNEGSKA (reference sequence). Deletions cut 3 bases from V and 8 bases from J, with 8 bases between.

As to this clone: The CDR3 end lies 3 residues beyond the end of the read and is filled in from the germline J gene. V and J are TRBV10-3 and TRBJ1-1, with D possibly matching TRBD1 (6 bases). The CDR3 consists of 15 residues. V shed 8 bases and J shed 4 bases, with 20 bases lying between them. Germline V gene sequence: CDR1 ENHRY, CDR2 SYGVKD. The chain's CDR3 is CAILPRGTGSTEAFF. The DNA read from the CDR3 is TGTGCCATCCTGCCACGGGGTACAGGGAGCACTGAA.

About this clone: The read comes to an end 3 residues before the CDR3 does, leaving the germline J gene to fill in the end. Within the sample, other DNA sequences also encode this same CDR3. The chain uses TRBV7-9 and TRBJ1-5, with D possibly matching TRBD1 (5 bases). CDR1 and CDR2 from the germline V gene are SEHNR and FQNEAQ (reference sequence). The CDR3 is 15 residues long. V lost 2 bases and J 8 bases, leaving 16 bases between the germline ends. This CDR3 is CASSLSSEGRKPQHF. The sequenced part of the CDR3 DNA is TGTGCCAGCAGCTTAAGTTCGGAGGGGCGAAAGCCC.

In regard to this clone: Read sequence stops 3 residues before the CDR3 end, and the germline J gene provides the missing end. This rearrangement joins TRBV19 to TRBJ1-4; TRBD1 matches 8 bases. CDR1 is LNHDA and CDR2 is SQIVND in the germline V gene (reference sequence). There are 17 residues in the CDR3. CDR3 DNA (partial): TGTGCCAGTAGTACAGGACAGGGTAGCTCCTATAATTCACCA. Residues: CASSTGQGSSYNSP. The CDR3 reads in full as CASSTGQGSSYNSPLFF.

A remark on this clone: Coverage ceases 3 residues before the CDR3 finishes, and the germline J gene fills in the end. V is TRBV4-2 and J is TRBJ2-7, with 13 bases fitting TRBD2. This CDR3 is built from 16 residues. The ends lost 2 bases at V and 5 bases at J; junction bases unmatched: 6. Germline-derived CDR1 and CDR2 are LGHNA and YNFKEQ. The sequenced part of the CDR3 DNA is TGTGCCAGCAGCCAACTTACTAGCGGGGGGGCGGACGAG. This codes for CASSQLTSGGADE. The whole CDR3 region reads CASSQLTSGGADEQYF.

A word on this clone: The read falls 3 residues short of the CDR3 end, and the missing part is taken from the germline J gene. The chain has TRBV20-1 and TRBJ2-2; weak D call: TRBD1 (5 bases). This CDR3 is built from 16 residues. Germline V gene data show CDR1 as DFQATT and CDR2 as SNEGSKA (reference sequence). V was cut by 0 bases and J by 7 bases, with 18 bases left in between. The CDR3: CSARDWGGPTYGELFF. The part of the CDR3 DNA that was read is TGCAGTGCTAGAGATTGGGGCGGCCCAACCTACGGGGAG.

With regard to this clone: The CDR3 end falls 3 residues outside the read, so it is completed with the germline J gene. This sequence joins TRBV5-5 and TRBJ2-1, with D unclear. This CDR3 comprises 15 residues. V lost 1 base, J lost 3 bases, and 11 bases lay in between. Germline CDR1 is SGHKS and CDR2 is YYEKEE (reference sequence). The CDR3 here is CASSLRPDIYNEQFF. The CDR3 bases that were read are TGTGCCAGCAGCTTGAGACCAGACATCTACAATGAG. The whole variable domain, filled in from reference TRBV5-5 and TRBJ2-1, reads DAGVTQSPTHLIKTRGQQVTLRCSPISGHKSVSWYQQVLGQGPQFIFQYYEKEERGRGNFPDRFSARQFPNYSSELNVNALLLGDSALYLCASSLRPDIYNEQFFGPGTRLTVL.